One and the same sample provided the 17 T cell receptor beta chains below, sequenced in a study of CD8 T cells in Susac syndrome. RNA, at about 0.45 to 1 ug, was reverse transcribed with random hexamers. TCRdb reprocessed the immunoSEQ multiplex PCR reads with MiXCR, giving one entry per CDR3 protein. The table lists about 210,000 distinct CDR3 sequences, approximately 94% of them singletons. Specimen: CD4+ T cells from PBMCs. The receptor set was obtained from a human donor with Susac syndrome.

This sequence joins TRBV27 and TRBJ2-5, with TRBD2 matching over 7 bases. Losses at the gene ends were 3 bases for V and 5 bases for J; bases not matched to a gene: 6. The V gene's germline CDR1 is MNHEY and CDR2 SMNVEV (reference sequence). The CDR3 is 14 residues long. The CDR3 sequence: CASSLSWGGETQYF. CDR3 sequence (DNA): TGTGCCAGCAGTTTGTCATGGGGGGGTGAGACCCAGTACTTC.

This clonotype was seen only once. The gene calls are TRBV6-5 and TRBJ2-7, with 8 bases aligning to TRBD1. In germline, CDR1 is MNHEY, CDR2 SVGAGI. V was pared by 0 bases and J by 3 bases, with 7 bases of the junction left unmatched. The CDR3 loop spans 16 amino acids. This CDR3 is CASSYSRTGGGYEQYF. The CDR3 DNA follows: TGTGCCAGCAGTTACTCGAGAACAGGGGGAGGCTACGAGCAGTACTTC.

The V call is TRBV20-1, the J call TRBJ2-3; TRBD1 matches 7 bases. Germline CDR1 is DFQATT and CDR2 is SNEGSKA (reference sequence). The CDR3 is 15 residues long. Trimming removed 5 bases from V and 0 bases from J; junction bases left unmatched: 8. The CDR3 here is CSALLQGSSTDTQYF. The DNA of the CDR3 is TGCAGTGCTCTATTACAGGGGTCAAGCACAGATACGCAGTATTTT.

The chain joins TRBV20-1 to TRBJ1-5; D possibly corresponds to TRBD1 (5 bases). Between the trimmed V and J ends, which lost 1 base and 2 bases, there was a span of 15 bases. Germline assignment: CDR1 DFQATT and CDR2 SNEGSKA (reference sequence). The CDR3 has 16 amino acids. This CDR3 is CSARASFQGGNQPQHF. The CDR3 region has the DNA TGCAGTGCTAGAGCCTCGTTTCAGGGTGGCAATCAGCCCCAGCATTTT.

The chain recombines TRBV20-1 with TRBJ1-1, with D possibly being TRBD1 (5 bases). The CDR3 is 17 residues long. Germline CDR1 DFQATT, CDR2 SNEGSKA (reference sequence). Trimming removed 8 bases from V and 4 bases from J, with 29 bases in between. DNA of the CDR3: TGCAGTTCCGAGCGGGCGCTTGGGGGAACCCTGGGCACTGAAGCTTTCTTT. It specifies CSSERALGGTLGTEAFF.

The rearrangement links TRBV7-2 to TRBJ2-5, with D perhaps TRBD1 (6 bases). The CDR3 contains 11 residues. Germline V gene sequence: CDR1 SGHTA, CDR2 FQGNSA. Trimming took 5 bases from V and 5 from J, leaving 6 bases between them. CDR3 DNA sequence: TGTGCCAGCAGCCAGGGGGAGACCCAGTACTTC. Translating gives CASSQGETQYF.

The chain combines TRBV12-3 or TRBV12-4 with TRBJ1-6; D is uncertain. This CDR3 comprises 14 residues. Trimming removed 2 bases at V and 7 bases at J, with 9 bases between. In nucleotides, the CDR3 is TGTGCCAGCAGTTTAAATAGCGGGAATTCACCCCTCCACTTT. This sequence encodes CASSLNSGNSPLHF.

In this sample, this clonotype turned up a few times. The chain couples TRBV6-5 to TRBJ2-1, with D possibly TRBD2 on 6 matching bases. CDR1 MNHEY and CDR2 SVGAGI come from the germline V gene. The CDR3 totals 14 residues. Deletions cut 5 bases from V and 5 bases from J, with 13 bases between. CDR3 in amino acids: CASSRTGGNNEQFF. Here the CDR3 DNA reads TGTGCCAGCAGTCGCACCGGGGGAAACAATGAGCAGTTCTTC.

This chain uses TRBV19 with TRBJ2-3; TRBD2 aligns across 9 bases. Germline CDR1 reads LNHDA; CDR2 reads SQIVND (reference sequence). The V gene end was trimmed by 6 bases and the J gene end by 5 bases; junction bases not matched to a gene: 12. This CDR3 contains 16 residues. The CDR3 loop is CASRPHSGGSGDTQYF. The CDR3 region has the DNA TGTGCCAGTAGGCCTCATAGCGGGGGCTCAGGAGATACGCAGTATTTT. The full variable domain, rest sourced from reference TRBV19 and TRBJ2-3, is DGGITQSPKYLFRKEGQNVTLSCEQNLNHDAMYWYRQDPGQGLRLIYYSQIVNDFQKGDIAEGYSVSREKKESFPLTVTSAQKNPTAFYLCASRPHSGGSGDTQYFGPGTRLTVL.

The gene calls are TRBV7-2 and TRBJ1-2; D is unclear. Germline CDR1 is SGHTA and CDR2 is FQGNSA. The CDR3 runs 14 residues. The V end was cut by 7 bases, the J end by 0 bases, with 12 bases between. The CDR3 sequence is CASKGQLANYGYTF. The CDR3 bases are TGTGCCAGCAAAGGGCAGCTCGCTAACTATGGCTACACCTTC.

The V and J genes are TRBV20-1 and TRBJ2-3, with D unresolved. Trimming cost V 6 bases and J 0 bases, with 13 bases left between them. This CDR3 has 14 amino acids. Germline loops: CDR1 DFQATT, CDR2 SNEGSKA (reference sequence). CDR3 in amino acids: CSALPASSTDTQYF. The CDR3 DNA follows: TGCAGTGCCCTGCCAGCCTCTAGCACAGATACGCAGTATTTT.

The chain is built from TRBV20-1 and TRBJ1-2; 7 nucleotides align to TRBD1. Germline CDR1 and CDR2: DFQATT and SNEGSKA (reference sequence). With V trimmed by 8 bases and J by 8 bases, 20 bases remained unmatched. There are 15 residues in the CDR3. The CDR3 loop is CSYHLLGGAGGGYTF. The CDR3, as DNA: TGCAGTTACCACCTCCTAGGGGGCGCTGGGGGAGGCTACACCTTC.

The chain joins TRBV5-1 to TRBJ1-2, with D possibly being TRBD1 (5 bases). This CDR3 has 15 amino acids. Looked up from germline, CDR1 is SGHRS and CDR2 is YFSETQ. Trimming stripped 1 base from V and 8 bases from J, with 18 bases between. CDR3 nucleotide sequence: TGCGCCAGCAGCTTGAGAAGGGGCGCGGAGTCCGGCTACACCTTC. Translated, it gives CASSLRRGAESGYTF.

The chain employs TRBV28 and TRBJ2-1; D perhaps matches TRBD2 (7 bases). Germline V lookup: CDR1 MDHEN, CDR2 SYDVKM. This CDR3 region has 14 residues. Between the trimmed V and J ends, which lost 6 bases and 4 bases, there was a span of 13 bases. The CDR3 here is CASRRGRGYNEQFF. The CDR3 DNA reads as TGTGCCAGCAGGCGTGGGAGGGGGTACAATGAGCAGTTCTTC.

The V gene is TRBV20-1, the J gene TRBJ1-2; D possibly corresponds to TRBD1 (5 bases). This CDR3 spans 14 amino acids. The germline gives CDR1 DFQATT, CDR2 SNEGSKA (reference sequence). V lost 1 base and J 4 bases, leaving 13 bases between the germline ends. Here the CDR3 reads CSARVGGLLYGYTF. The CDR3 DNA follows: TGCAGTGCTAGAGTTGGGGGGTTGCTCTATGGCTACACCTTC.

The chain recombines TRBV20-1 with TRBJ1-1, with 9 nucleotides matching TRBD1. This CDR3 is built from 13 residues. The germline V gene encodes CDR1 DFQATT and CDR2 SNEGSKA (reference sequence). The V and J ends lost 5 bases and 7 bases, in that order; junction bases with no gene match: 8. The chain's CDR3 is CSAADRGIGEAFF. DNA for the CDR3: TGCAGTGCTGCGGACAGGGGTATCGGTGAAGCTTTCTTT.

The chain recombines TRBV18 with TRBJ2-3; 12 bases fit TRBD1. Losses at the gene ends were 3 bases for V and 5 bases for J; bases not matched to a gene: 3. Per germline, CDR1 KGHSH and CDR2 LQKENI. The CDR3 sequence is 15 residues long. The CDR3 here is CASSPGQGARDTQYF. CDR3 nucleotides: TGTGCCAGCTCACCGGGACAGGGGGCACGAGATACGCAGTATTTT.